One and the same sample provided the 20 T cell receptor beta chains below, sequenced in a study of cytomegalovirus exposure and HLA in healthy donors. This PCR relied on a set of 60 Vbeta primers and 13 Jbeta primers. Assay: immunoSEQ multiplex PCR; the TCRdb copy retains only in-frame clones and omits some. The table lists roughly 100,000 clones, about 75% of them singletons. Source material: PBMCs. These receptors originate from a woman aged 40 to 50 in good health and CMV-seronegative.

The J gene is TRBJ2-2, the V gene TRBV30; D might be TRBD2 (6 bases). V was shortened by 7 bases and J by 3 bases, with 18 bases between the two germline ends. CDR3 length: 15 amino acids. In germline, CDR1 is GTSNPN, CDR2 SVGIG (reference sequence). The CDR3 nucleotides are TGTGCCTCTATGTTTAGCGGATTACACACCGGGGAGCTGTTTTTT. Protein sequence: CASMFSGLHTGELFF.

The CDR3 here is CASSLEGTANTEAFF. Here the CDR3 DNA reads TGTGCCAGCAGCTTAGAGGGGACAGCTAACACTGAAGCTTTCTTT. The chain is built from TRBV11-2 and TRBJ1-1, with TRBD1 matching over 7 bases. The CDR3 consists of 15 residues. CDR1 and CDR2 from the germline V gene are SGHAT and FQNNGV. The J segment lost 2 bases and the V segment lost 0 bases, leaving 3 bases of the junction unmatched.

This clone was detected once. The chain is built from TRBV29-1 and TRBJ2-3; D uncertain. Germline V gene sequence: CDR1 SQVTM, CDR2 ANQGSEA. The CDR3 runs 13 residues. V lost 8 bases, J lost 3 bases, and 15 bases lay in between. The CDR3 sequence: CSLGWASTDTQYF. The CDR3 region has the DNA TGCAGCCTTGGGTGGGCATCTACAGATACGCAGTATTTT.

This rearrangement joins TRBV11-1 to TRBJ2-2; D ambiguous. Trimming left V 2 bases short and J 6 bases short, with 7 bases between. Germline CDR1 SGHAT, CDR2 FQDESV (reference sequence). This CDR3 region has 13 residues. The DNA of the CDR3 is TGTGCCAGCAGCTTAATTTCTGCCGGGGAGCTGTTTTTT. This translates into CASSLISAGELFF.

CDR3 in amino acids: CALAVGFGSPLHF. The CDR3 region has the DNA TGCGCCTTAGCCGTCGGGTTTGGTTCACCCCTCCACTTT. The gene calls are TRBV10-2 and TRBJ1-6; D unresolved. From germline, CDR1 is WSHSY and CDR2 SAAADI. V lost 11 bases, J lost 9 bases, and 17 bases lay in between. This CDR3 comprises 13 residues.

The sample holds many counts of this clone. The chain employs TRBV6-5 and TRBJ1-1; weak D call: TRBD1 (5 bases). CDR1 is MNHEY, CDR2 SVGAGI, per germline. V was shortened by 5 bases and J by 4 bases, with 17 bases between the two germline ends. The CDR3 contains 15 residues. CDR3 sequence (DNA): TGTGCCAGCAGTCTTAGACAGATGGCCGGCACTGAAGCTTTCTTT. This sequence encodes CASSLRQMAGTEAFF.

The J gene is TRBJ1-1, the V gene TRBV6-5; D is perhaps TRBD1 (5 bases). Germline CDR1 MNHEY, CDR2 SVGAGI. This CDR3 has 14 amino acids. Trimming removed 7 bases at V and 4 bases at J, with 16 bases between. This chain's CDR3 is CASNRGQGRTEAFF. CDR3 DNA: TGTGCCAGCAACCGCGGACAAGGCCGCACTGAAGCTTTCTTT.

J is TRBJ1-5 and V is TRBV18, with 7 bases fitting TRBD1. Unmatched junction bases numbered 6, after V lost 3 bases and J lost 7 bases. Germline loops: CDR1 KGHSH, CDR2 LQKENI. The CDR3 spans 14 residues. CDR3 sequence reads: CASSPSGRGQPQHF. CDR3 bases: TGTGCCAGCTCACCGAGCGGCAGGGGGCAGCCCCAGCATTTT.

This rearrangement joins TRBV11-2 to TRBJ1-2, with D possibly TRBD1 on 6 matching bases. V was trimmed by 0 bases and J by 7 bases, leaving 12 bases between them. Per the germline V gene, CDR1 is SGHAT and CDR2 is FQNNGV. The CDR3 extends over 14 amino acids. CDR3 protein: CASSLDRGGSGYTF. The CDR3 DNA is TGTGCCAGCAGCTTAGATCGCGGGGGCTCTGGCTACACCTTC.

The V gene is TRBV28, the J gene TRBJ1-1; maybe TRBD1 (5 bases). CDR1 is MDHEN and CDR2 is SYDVKM in the germline V gene. The V and J ends lost 9 bases and 5 bases respectively, with 13 bases between them. The CDR3 is made up of 12 amino acids. The CDR3 region is CASSGGGTEAFF. CDR3 DNA sequence: TGTGCCAGTTCCGGGGGTGGTACTGAAGCTTTCTTT. Based on the CDR3 plus reference TRBV28 and TRBJ1-1, the full variable domain is DVKVTQSSRYLVKRTGEKVFLECVQDMDHENMFWYRQDPGLGLRLIYFSYDVKMKEKGDIPEGYSVSREKKERFSLILESASTNQTSMYLCASSGGGTEAFFGQGTRLTVV.

The chain joins TRBV14 to TRBJ1-5, with 9 bases lining up with TRBD1. The CDR3 length is 17 residues. V lost 0 bases to trimming and J lost 5 bases; unmatched junction nucleotides: 8. Germline V lookup: CDR1 SGHDN, CDR2 FVKESK. The CDR3 here is CASSQDVGTGRDQPQHF. The DNA of the CDR3 is TGTGCCAGCAGCCAAGATGTGGGGACAGGGAGGGATCAGCCCCAGCATTTT.

The J gene is TRBJ2-7, the V gene TRBV29-1; the match to TRBD2 covers 11 bases. After removal of 6 bases from V and 2 bases from J, the junction contained 6 bases not matched to a gene. Germline loops: CDR1 SQVTM, CDR2 ANQGSEA. The CDR3 spans 14 residues. The CDR3 DNA reads as TGCAGCGTGGCTGCGACTAGCGGGGCCTACGAGCAGTACTTC. It yields the protein CSVAATSGAYEQYF.

The CDR3 nucleotides read TGCGCCAGCAGCCCCGGACAGATGAACACTGAAGCTTTCTTT. It is translated as CASSPGQMNTEAFF. This chain links TRBV5-1 with TRBJ1-1, with D perhaps TRBD1 (6 bases). The length of the CDR3 is 14 residues. Germline-derived CDR1 and CDR2 are SGHRS and YFSETQ. V gave up 4 bases and J gave up 0 bases, with 10 bases separating them.

The chain carries TRBV7-2 and TRBJ1-5; 9 bases are a match to TRBD1. The CDR3 length is 15 residues. The germline gives CDR1 SGHTA, CDR2 FQGNSA. V dropped 5 bases and J dropped 2; count of bases not matched to a gene: 4. The CDR3 reads CASSLTGGGNQPQHF. The CDR3 region has the DNA TGTGCCAGCAGCCTAACAGGGGGCGGCAATCAGCCCCAGCATTTT.

V and J are TRBV27 and TRBJ1-5, with unresolved D. The CDR3 length is 17 residues. Trimming took off 0 bases at V and 2 bases at J, with 14 bases between the two ends. Germline CDR1 MNHEY, CDR2 SMNVEV (reference sequence). CDR3 nucleotides: TGTGCCAGCAGTTTATCCTGGTCGGGAACGGGCAATCAGCCCCAGCATTTT. It yields the protein CASSLSWSGTGNQPQHF.

The chain links TRBV5-1 to TRBJ1-6; possibly TRBD1 for D (6 bases). The germline gives CDR1 SGHRS, CDR2 YFSETQ. V lost 0 bases to trimming and J lost 5 bases, with 9 bases between them. This CDR3 is built from 15 residues. The CDR3 bases are TGCGCCAGCAGCTTGGTCCAGGGGCATAATTCACCCCTCCACTTT. Its protein product is CASSLVQGHNSPLHF.

The V and J genes are TRBV15 and TRBJ1-6; unclear D gene. Trimming took off 3 bases at V and 0 bases at J, with 6 bases between the two ends. Germline V CDR1 and CDR2: LNHNV, YYDKDF (reference sequence). The CDR3 extends over 15 amino acids. Here the CDR3 reads CATSRDSSYNSPLHF. DNA of the CDR3: TGTGCCACCAGCAGGGACTCCTCCTATAATTCACCCCTCCACTTT.

This clone was seen only a few times. CDR3: CASSVGWGDGTNEKLFF. Here the CDR3 DNA reads TGTGCCAGCAGCGTAGGTTGGGGGGATGGAACTAATGAAAAACTGTTTTTT. The chain recombines TRBV9 with TRBJ1-4; D may be TRBD1 (5 bases). The CDR3 runs 17 residues. Germline CDR1 SGDLS, CDR2 YYNGEE. Trimming removed 0 bases from V and 1 base from J, with 13 bases in between.

The V and J genes are TRBV6-5 and TRBJ1-5, with 8 nucleotides matching TRBD1. CDR1 and CDR2 from the germline V gene are MNHEY and SVGAGI. With 4 bases clipped from V and 4 bases from J, the junction kept 6 bases outside the gene matches. The CDR3 covers 15 residues. CDR3 region: CASSSGTGTNQPQHF. In DNA form, the CDR3 reads TGTGCCAGCAGTTCCGGGACAGGAACTAATCAGCCCCAGCATTTT.

V is TRBV4-1 and J is TRBJ1-2, with D perhaps TRBD1 (6 bases). The CDR3 consists of 15 residues. Germline values: CDR1 MGHRA, CDR2 YSYEKL. V was trimmed by 0 bases and J by 4 bases, leaving 12 bases between them. The CDR3 bases are TGCGCCAGCAGCCAAGAGAGGGGGTCGGGCTATGGCTACACCTTC. Translation gives CASSQERGSGYGYTF.